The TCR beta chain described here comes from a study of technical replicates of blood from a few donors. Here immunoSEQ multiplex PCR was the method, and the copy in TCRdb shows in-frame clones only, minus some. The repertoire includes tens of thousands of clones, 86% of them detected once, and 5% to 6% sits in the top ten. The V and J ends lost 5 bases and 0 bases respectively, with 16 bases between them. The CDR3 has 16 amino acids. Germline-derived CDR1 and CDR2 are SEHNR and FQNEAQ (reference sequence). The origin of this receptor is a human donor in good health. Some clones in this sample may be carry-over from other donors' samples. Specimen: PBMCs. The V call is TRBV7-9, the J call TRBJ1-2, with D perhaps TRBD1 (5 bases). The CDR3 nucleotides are TGTGCCAGCAGCCCCACCGCGGGGGGAGCTAACTATGGCTACACCTTC. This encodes CASSPTAGGANYGYTF.